The T cell receptor (beta chain) described here comes from a study of cytomegalovirus exposure and HLA in healthy donors. The overall study: As an earlier analysis found, about 179 million T cells yielded about 120 million unique TCR beta sequences.

This PCR relied on a set of 60 Vbeta primers and 13 Jbeta primers. Profiling relied on immunoSEQ multiplex PCR, and the TCRdb table lists in-frame clones only, not all of them. Among 120,000 to 150,000 clones, approximately 57% were seen once, and the ten largest hold roughly 1.8%. Concerning this clone: The antigen remains unidentified.

The study, taken as a whole, reports: Information on immune exposure was restricted to one variable (CMV serostatus).

CDR1 and CDR2 (germline): SEHNR, FQNEAQ (reference sequence). Trimming took 4 bases from V and 10 from J; bases not matched to a gene: 12. This CDR3 is 15 amino acids long. This chain links TRBV7-9 with TRBJ2-1, with 8 bases matching TRBD1. The sample comprised PBMCs. This clonotype was obtained from a male donor in good health and CMV-seronegative. The CDR3 nucleotides are TGTGCCAGCAGCTCGGACAGGGTTTTGCCCTGGGAGCAGTTCTTC. This codes for CASSSDRVLPWEQFF.